This record looks at one T cell receptor beta chain sequence and its context. Its antigen target is currently unknown. No base-level quality is on record; no much larger clone is a single base apart. This record comes from a study of blood T cell repertoires in COVID-19 (dated by TCRdb to 2020 to 2022). A note on the overall study: Samples from collaborators originated in the United States, Italy and Spain and spanned both the acute and convalescent phases of COVID-19. The repertoires were made available in a free public database intended to serve as a resource for research on the immune response to SARS-CoV-2. The material from the prospective study consisted of cDNA or gDNA derived from T cells, B-cell-depleted T cells, or PBMCs. Where available, HLA class I and class II types were obtained from metadata supplied by the sample provider rather than from assay-based typing. Samples came from the ongoing ImmuneRACE study (first 160 participants) plus 1,254 subjects from 6 global collaborators. A de-identified subject ID, COVID-19 status, age in years and sex were almost always included in the sample metadata. The dataset comprised deeply sampled blood TCRbeta repertoires from subjects exposed to, actively infected with, or recovered from COVID-19.

The germline V gene (reference sequence) sets CDR1 to SGHKS and CDR2 to YYEKEE. Measured from the cysteine to the phenylalanine, the CDR3 is 18 residues long. The read is trimmed to its CDR3 DNA, 54 bases read in frame from base 1. V loses 4 bases at its end and J loses 3 bases; junction bases beyond the gene matches: 15. Collaborating institutions collected whole blood in K2EDTA tubes following their own protocols. For TCRbeta analysis, collaborators shipped samples as frozen whole blood, isolated PBMCs, or DNA extracted from either of those sample types. The immunoSEQ Assay, a bias-controlled multiplex PCR, was used to amplify TCRbeta CDR3 regions from genomic DNA. Under the source paper's analysis protocol: Within the assay, amplification of reference gene primers was used to estimate how many nucleated cells each sample contained. To quantify the absolute abundance of each unique TCRbeta CDR3 rearrangement, sequence reads were collapsed and filtered. For each sample, productive Simpson clonality was calculated as the square root of Simpson's diversity index across productive rearrangements. TCRdb carries this immuneACCESS record with in-frame sequences only. Its versions omit some clonotypes, under half of them owing to an unresolved V gene in the studies checked, with the rest unexplained. From that table come the V and J calls and clone size; the DNA was used to work out D and trimming. The sample table shows about 130,000 clones, and 75% to 90% are seen once. The top ten clones comprise approximately 4% of the sample.

Overall results and qualifications from the work: The quantity of clinical and demographic metadata differed by source and by participant and was supplied without curation.

The V and J segments used are TRBV5-5 and TRBJ2-5, with 10 bases matching TRBD2. Specimen: peripheral blood. This receptor was identified in a human donor in a cohort sampled during active COVID-19. The CDR3 has the sequence CASSPGGLADSSKETQYF. The DNA reads as follows: TGTGCCAGCAGCCCCGGAGGACTAGCGGATTCGTCAAAAGAGACCCAGTACTTC. The CDR3, completed at both ends by the reference TRBV5-5 and TRBJ2-5 genes, gives the full variable domain DAGVTQSPTHLIKTRGQQVTLRCSPISGHKSVSWYQQVLGQGPQFIFQYYEKEERGRGNFPDRFSARQFPNYSSELNVNALLLGDSALYLCASSPGGLADSSKETQYFGPGTRLLVL.